These 29 T cell receptor beta chains were all obtained from the same sample, sequenced in a study of blood T cell repertoires in COVID-19. TCRdb's table, derived via immunoSEQ multiplex PCR, lists solely in-frame clones and lacks some. The sample has about 310,000 clones, roughly 89% seen once. Sequences were obtained from PBMCs or T cells enriched from blood (not recorded which). Receptor source: a woman aged 25 to 39 who had recovered from COVID-19.

At least ten counts were recorded for this clone. The chain has TRBV9 and TRBJ2-7, with 8 positions matching TRBD1. Germline loops: CDR1 SGDLS, CDR2 YYNGEE. The CDR3 is 15 amino acids. The ends lost 3 bases at V and 3 bases at J; junction bases unmatched: 8. The CDR3 DNA sequence: TGTGCCAGCAGCGGAAGGGACAGGCCAGACTACGAGCAGTACTTC. This sequence encodes CASSGRDRPDYEQYF.

The V and J genes are TRBV18 and TRBJ1-1; no reliable D call. V was clipped by 6 bases and J by 7 bases, with 21 bases between them. The germline gives CDR1 KGHSH, CDR2 LQKENI. The CDR3 is made up of 15 amino acids. The CDR3 DNA is TGTGCCAGCTCGCTAGGTCCCGCGCTCGAGGGTGAAGCTTTCTTT. Translating it yields CASSLGPALEGEAFF.

The rearrangement uses TRBV19 and TRBJ2-2, with 13 bases that match TRBD2. The CDR3 covers 16 residues. J gave up 3 bases and V 5 bases, and 3 bases lay outside the gene matches. Germline CDR1 is LNHDA and CDR2 is SQIVND (reference sequence). CDR3 loop: CASSPGLAGDTGELFF. In DNA form, the CDR3 reads TGTGCCAGTAGTCCCGGACTAGCGGGAGACACCGGGGAGCTGTTTTTT.

The DNA of the CDR3 is TGTGCCAGCAGCTTGGGGCTAGCGGGAAGAATCGAGCAGTACTTC. Protein product: CASSLGLAGRIEQYF. The chain couples TRBV5-5 to TRBJ2-7, with TRBD2 matching over 9 bases. Germline V CDR1 and CDR2: SGHKS, YYEKEE (reference sequence). After removal of 0 bases from V and 6 bases from J, the junction contained 7 bases not matched to a gene. The CDR3 contains 15 residues.

This chain connects TRBV7-2 to TRBJ1-5, with 7 positions matching TRBD1. V was pared by 3 bases and J by 10 bases, with 9 bases of the junction left unmatched. CDR3 length: 14 residues. The germline V gene encodes CDR1 SGHTA and CDR2 FQGNSA. CDR3 sequence: CASSFEGALGPQHF. The CDR3 DNA is TGTGCCAGCAGCTTTGAGGGGGCCTTGGGTCCCCAGCATTTT.

The chain recombines TRBV5-1 with TRBJ2-3; D remains ambiguous. CDR3 length: 12 amino acids. Germline loops: CDR1 SGHRS, CDR2 YFSETQ. The ends were cut back, 3 bases at V and 1 base at J, with 3 bases in the middle. The CDR3: CASSSGTDTQYF. CDR3 bases: TGCGCCAGCAGCTCAGGCACAGATACGCAGTATTTT.

The chain has TRBV28 and TRBJ2-7; D is possibly TRBD2 (5 bases). Germline CDR1 MDHEN, CDR2 SYDVKM. The CDR3 is 12 amino acids. The germline V and J ends were trimmed by 2 bases and 13 bases, with 15 bases remaining between them. CDR3 sequence (DNA): TGTGCCAGCAGTTTAGAGGGCCGATCGTATTACTTC. It translates to CASSLEGRSYYF.

The genes are TRBV4-3 and TRBJ2-1, with 10 bases matching TRBD2. Trimming removed 3 bases from V and 5 bases from J; junction bases left unmatched: 7. Germline V gene sequence: CDR1 LGHNA, CDR2 YSLEER. The CDR3 covers 16 residues. The DNA for the CDR3 is TGCGCCAGCAGCCACTCGGCTAGCGGGAGAAACAATGAGCAGTTCTTC. Translation gives CASSHSASGRNNEQFF.

The V gene is TRBV3-1 (or the pseudogene TRBV3-2), the J gene TRBJ2-7; 11 nucleotides match TRBD2. V lost 1 base and J lost 4; bases outside the gene matches: 12. The germline gives CDR1 LGHDT, CDR2 YNNKEL (reference sequence). CDR3 length: 18 residues. CDR3 residues: CASSQAFVAGGDPYEQYF. CDR3 nucleotide sequence: TGTGCCAGCAGCCAAGCTTTCGTAGCGGGAGGGGATCCGTACGAGCAGTACTTC.

This clone was recorded only once. V and J are TRBV18 and TRBJ2-7; D not certain. Germline values: CDR1 KGHSH, CDR2 LQKENI. The CDR3 runs 12 residues. Trimming pared 2 bases from V and 5 bases from J, leaving 7 bases between. Written as DNA, the CDR3 is TGTGCCAGCTCACCATACAGTAACGAGCAGTACTTC. Translating it yields CASSPYSNEQYF.

This clone appeared a few times. The V gene is TRBV7-9, the J gene TRBJ2-5, with 8 bases that match TRBD1. In germline, CDR1 is SEHNR, CDR2 FQNEAQ (reference sequence). The CDR3 is made up of 15 amino acids. The junction had 6 bases not matched to a gene; V was cut back by 4 bases and J by 2 bases. CDR3 bases: TGTGCCAGCAGCTCCCTACGGACAGGGCAAGAGACCCAGTACTTC. Translated, it gives CASSSLRTGQETQYF.

V and J are TRBV6-5 and TRBJ2-2; 8 bases agree with TRBD2. The CDR3 sequence is 15 residues long. CDR1 is MNHEY and CDR2 is SVGAGI in the germline V gene. J gave up 0 bases and V 4 bases, and 1 base lay outside the gene matches. CDR3 nucleotide sequence: TGTGCCAGCAGTTTGACTAGCGCGAACACCGGGGAGCTGTTTTTT. Translated, it gives CASSLTSANTGELFF.

The chain couples TRBV7-2 to TRBJ2-2, with a possible D match to TRBD2 (5 bases). In germline, CDR1 is SGHTA, CDR2 FQGNSA. The CDR3 contains 16 residues. V lost 3 bases and J 3 bases, leaving 14 bases between the germline ends. CDR3 loop: CASSLFGYGDTGELFF. In DNA, the CDR3 is TGTGCCAGCAGCTTGTTCGGTTACGGGGACACCGGGGAGCTGTTTTTT.

The chain employs TRBV7-2 and TRBJ2-3, with 13 bases aligning to TRBD2. The germline V gene encodes CDR1 SGHTA and CDR2 FQGNSA. This CDR3 is 16 amino acids long. After removal of 5 bases from V and 4 bases from J, the junction contained 6 bases not matched to a gene. The CDR3 DNA reads TGTGCCAGCAGCCCACGACTAGCGGGAGGTCCAGATACGCAGTATTTT. Protein product: CASSPRLAGGPDTQYF.

The rearrangement links TRBV6-2 or TRBV6-3 to TRBJ1-2; 8 nucleotides align to TRBD1. Germline values: CDR1 MNHEY, CDR2 SVGEGT. V was clipped by 3 bases and J by 6 bases; unmatched bases: 12. This CDR3 spans 16 amino acids. The CDR3 DNA reads as TGTGCCAGCAGTTATCCGGGACAGGTTATTTTCAATGGCTACACCTTC. Its translation is CASSYPGQVIFNGYTF.

The chain carries TRBV27 and TRBJ1-1, with D uncertain. V gave up 2 bases and J gave up 7 bases, with 14 bases separating them. Per the germline V gene, CDR1 is MNHEY and CDR2 is SMNVEV (reference sequence). The CDR3 spans 14 residues. The CDR3 reads CASSLTGVMGEAFF. The CDR3 region has the DNA TGTGCCAGCAGTTTAACCGGGGTAATGGGTGAAGCTTTCTTT.

The chain employs TRBV28 and TRBJ2-7; D unclear. This CDR3 contains 11 residues. V dropped 5 bases and J dropped 9 bases, with 11 bases sitting between them. The V gene's germline CDR1 is MDHEN and CDR2 SYDVKM. DNA for the CDR3: TGTGCCAGCAGTACGAGTAAGCGGCAGTACTTC. Amino acid sequence: CASSTSKRQYF.

The chain joins TRBV28 to TRBJ1-2; a possible D gene is TRBD1 (5 bases). V shed 8 bases and J shed 6 bases, with 13 bases lying between them. The CDR3 is 12 residues long. CDR1 and CDR2 from the germline V gene are MDHEN and SYDVKM. The CDR3: CASQQGGDGYTF. The DNA of the CDR3 is TGTGCCAGCCAGCAGGGAGGAGATGGCTACACCTTC.

V gene TRBV3-1 (or the pseudogene TRBV3-2) combines with J gene TRBJ1-4; D is unclear. This CDR3 spans 14 amino acids. Germline CDR1 and CDR2: LGHDT and YNNKEL (reference sequence). V lost 5 bases and J 8 bases, leaving 15 bases between the germline ends. Here the CDR3 DNA reads TGTGCCAGCAGCTCCCCCCGGGTCTTCGAAAAACTGTTTTTT. Translation: CASSSPRVFEKLFF.

This sequence joins TRBV7-9 and TRBJ2-7, with D maybe TRBD1 (6 bases). V shed 4 bases and J shed 1 base, with 17 bases lying between them. CDR1 SEHNR and CDR2 FQNEAQ come from the germline V gene (reference sequence). The CDR3 extends over 16 amino acids. This CDR3 is CASSSPGSGTSYEQYF. The CDR3 coding sequence is TGTGCCAGCAGCTCCCCTGGGTCTGGGACATCCTACGAGCAGTACTTC.

The genes are TRBV7-2 and TRBJ2-1; the D gene is possibly TRBD2 (5 bases). CDR3 length: 14 amino acids. The germline CDR1 and CDR2 sequences are SGHTA and FQGNSA. The V end was cut by 1 base, the J end by 7 bases, with 11 bases between. The CDR3 protein is CASSLVYRGNEQFF. CDR3 nucleotide sequence: TGTGCCAGCAGCTTAGTCTACCGAGGGAATGAGCAGTTCTTC.

The V gene is TRBV27, the J gene TRBJ2-1; tentative D call: TRBD1 (5 bases). The CDR3 runs to 16 residues. Germline assignment: CDR1 MNHEY and CDR2 SMNVEV (reference sequence). V was trimmed by 4 bases and J by 0 bases, leaving 13 bases between them. The CDR3 protein is CASSSRLQGSYNEQFF. DNA for the CDR3: TGTGCCAGCAGTTCCCGACTCCAGGGCTCCTACAATGAGCAGTTCTTC.

The CDR3 region has the DNA TGTGCCAGCAGCCGGCTAGCGACTTTTTACAATGAGCAGTTCTTC. It is translated as CASSRLATFYNEQFF. The chain joins TRBV6-6 to TRBJ2-1; D perhaps matches TRBD2 (6 bases). Deletions cut 6 bases from V and 4 bases from J, with 16 bases between. This CDR3 has 15 amino acids. The germline V gene encodes CDR1 MNHNY and CDR2 SVGAGI (reference sequence).

In this sample, this clone turned up a few times. This chain uses TRBV20-1 with TRBJ1-1; TRBD1 might be the D (6 bases). In germline, CDR1 is DFQATT, CDR2 SNEGSKA (reference sequence). The CDR3 sequence is 10 residues long. Trimming removed 6 bases from V and 8 bases from J, with 10 bases in between. The CDR3 loop reads CSAPTGEAFF. In DNA form, the CDR3 reads TGCAGTGCCCCTACAGGGGAAGCTTTCTTT.

The chain joins TRBV5-4 to TRBJ2-7; 8 nucleotides align to TRBD1. The V segment lost 4 bases and the J segment 5 bases; nucleotides outside the gene matches: 8. CDR1 SGHNT and CDR2 YYREEE come from the germline V gene (reference sequence). The CDR3 extends over 14 amino acids. The CDR3 DNA is TGTGCCAGCAGCCTCAAGCCAGGGGGCAACGAGCAGTACTTC. It specifies CASSLKPGGNEQYF. Full variable domain (missing parts from reference TRBV5-4 and TRBJ2-7): ETGVTQSPTHLIKTRGQQVTLRCSSQSGHNTVSWYQQALGQGPQFIFQYYREEENGRGNFPPRFSGLQFPNYSSELNVNALELDDSALYLCASSLKPGGNEQYFGPGTRLTVT.

This clone was counted between two and nine times. The V call is TRBV5-1, the J call TRBJ1-5, with 7 nucleotides matching TRBD1. The germline gives CDR1 SGHRS, CDR2 YFSETQ. The CDR3 is 14 residues long. The junction had 4 bases not matched to a gene; V was cut back by 3 bases and J by 4 bases. This CDR3 is CASSSTGSNQPQHF. CDR3 in DNA: TGCGCCAGCAGCTCGACAGGGAGTAATCAGCCCCAGCATTTT.

J is TRBJ2-1 and V is TRBV5-1; TRBD2 might be the D (6 bases). V shed 4 bases and J shed 8 bases, with 16 bases lying between them. Germline V lookup: CDR1 SGHRS, CDR2 YFSETQ. CDR3 length: 14 residues. The CDR3 spells CASSGGLALDEQFF. The DNA of the CDR3 is TGCGCCAGCAGCGGGGGACTCGCACTCGATGAGCAGTTCTTC.

The rearrangement joins TRBV12-5 to TRBJ2-2; 9 bases agree with TRBD2. Trimming removed 2 bases from V and 6 bases from J; junction bases left unmatched: 25. Germline loops: CDR1 LGHNT, CDR2 FRNRAP. This CDR3 has 22 amino acids. The CDR3 coding sequence is TGTGCTAGTGGTTTGACTCACAGGGGCCTCGGTAGCGGGAGCCGTGTCCCCGGGGAGCTGTTTTTT. It encodes CASGLTHRGLGSGSRVPGELFF.

The V and J genes are TRBV7-2 and TRBJ2-5, with 8 bases identical to TRBD1. The ends lost 1 base at V and 5 bases at J; junction bases unmatched: 9. The CDR3 has 16 residues. CDR1 is SGHTA, CDR2 FQGNSA, per germline. The CDR3 DNA reads as TGTGCCAGCAGCTTAGTTCTGACAGGGGCGGGGGAGACCCAGTACTTC. This translates into CASSLVLTGAGETQYF. Full variable domain (outside the CDR3, taken from reference TRBV7-2 and TRBJ2-5): GAGVSQSPSNKVTEKGKDVELRCDPISGHTALYWYRQSLGQGLEFLIYFQGNSAPDKSGLPSDRFSAERTGGSVSTLTIQRTQQEDSAVYLCASSLVLTGAGETQYFGPGTRLLVL.